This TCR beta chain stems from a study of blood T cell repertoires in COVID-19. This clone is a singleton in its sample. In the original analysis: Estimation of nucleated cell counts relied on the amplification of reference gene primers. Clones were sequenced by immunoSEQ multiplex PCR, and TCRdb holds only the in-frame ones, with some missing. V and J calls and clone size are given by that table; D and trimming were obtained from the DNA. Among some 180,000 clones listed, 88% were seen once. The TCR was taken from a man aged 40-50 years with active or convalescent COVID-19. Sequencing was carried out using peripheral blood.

DNA for the CDR3: TGTGCCAGCAGTTACTCTATCGGCGGGACTTACGAGCAGTACTTC. This sequence encodes CASSYSIGGTYEQYF. V is TRBV6-5 and J is TRBJ2-7; possible D gene TRBD2, 6 bases. The CDR3 sequence is 15 residues long. The V gene lost 0 bases and the J gene lost 4 bases, with 13 bases spanning the gap. Germline V lookup: CDR1 MNHEY, CDR2 SVGAGI.